This T cell receptor beta chain was retrieved from a study of cytomegalovirus exposure and HLA in healthy donors. General study results and limits: In a later analysis, HLA-associated beta chains showed higher expansion and lower generation probabilities than comparable chains. A highly shared variant cluster was judged a likely technical artifact. HLA alleles were associated with 15,000 to 20,000 TCR beta sequences in a later analysis at 0.05 false discovery rate.

This PCR relied on a set of 60 Vbeta primers and 13 Jbeta primers. Using immunoSEQ multiplex PCR, the repertoire was profiled, and TCRdb retains in-frame clones only, with some absent. This sample contains 60,000 to 85,000 clones. This CDR3 has 12 residues. Trimming cost V 5 bases and J 5 bases, with 9 bases left between them. Germline assignment: CDR1 SGHTA and CDR2 FQGNSA. Participants comprised healthy donors of bone marrow. As for this clone: The target antigen is unknown.

This chain connects TRBV7-2 to TRBJ1-1; perhaps TRBD1 as D (5 bases). The source is a man in his fifties in good health and CMV-seropositive. Sequencing was carried out using PBMCs. The CDR3 here is CASSRGGTEAFF. CDR3 bases: TGTGCCAGCAGCCGGGGGGGAACTGAAGCTTTCTTT.